The 6 T cell receptor beta chains below come from one sample, sequenced in a study of T cells in localized non-small cell lung cancer. Generated by immunoSEQ multiplex PCR, the TCRdb table keeps only in-frame clones and is missing some. The sample includes roughly 14,000 clones, about 80% of them seen just once. Sequenced material: peripheral blood, taken before any cancer treatment. These TCRs come from a female donor aged 60 or older with stage I squamous cell lung carcinoma.

The V and J genes are TRBV5-1 and TRBJ1-2; D is unresolved. Germline V gene sequence: CDR1 SGHRS, CDR2 YFSETQ. The CDR3 is made up of 12 amino acids. V was pared by 1 base and J by 5 bases, with 6 bases between. The CDR3 spells CASSLLGYGYTF. The CDR3 DNA is TGCGCCAGCAGCTTGCTGGGGTATGGCTACACCTTC.

The chain has TRBV6-5 and TRBJ1-2, with D maybe TRBD1 (5 bases). The CDR3 runs to 13 residues. In germline, CDR1 is MNHEY, CDR2 SVGAGI. Trimming stripped 2 bases from V and 3 bases from J, with 7 bases between. The CDR3 sequence: CASSYRTHYGYTF. The DNA of the CDR3 is TGTGCCAGCAGTTACCGGACACACTATGGCTACACCTTC.

The chain is built from TRBV7-2 and TRBJ2-3; 7 bases align to TRBD2. Germline V gives CDR1 SGHTA, CDR2 FQGNSA. The V segment lost 5 bases and the J segment 5 bases; nucleotides outside the gene matches: 7. There are 14 residues in the CDR3. Here the CDR3 DNA reads TGTGCCAGCAGCCTGGGGCGGGGGAGAGATACGCAGTATTTT. Translating it yields CASSLGRGRDTQYF.

The chain couples TRBV10-3 to TRBJ1-1; TRBD1 matches 7 bases. The germline V gene encodes CDR1 ENHRY and CDR2 SYGVKD. The CDR3 covers 14 residues. J was trimmed by 3 bases and V by 2 bases; bases with no gene match: 3. As DNA, the CDR3 is TGTGCCATCAGTGAGACCAGGGGGGACACTGAAGCTTTCTTT. Its translation is CAISETRGDTEAFF.

The rearrangement uses TRBV7-2 and TRBJ1-2, with 10 bases aligning to TRBD1. CDR1 and CDR2 (germline): SGHTA, FQGNSA. This CDR3 is built from 15 residues. Trimming removed 4 bases from V and 7 bases from J; junction bases left unmatched: 9. As DNA, the CDR3 is TGTGCCAGCAGCTCTCCGGGACAGGGGATCGGTGGCTACACCTTC. Encoded protein: CASSSPGQGIGGYTF.

V gene TRBV7-2 combines with J gene TRBJ2-7; D is ambiguous. In germline, CDR1 is SGHTA, CDR2 FQGNSA. V shed 7 bases and J shed 5 bases, with 12 bases lying between them. This CDR3 region has 12 residues. CDR3 residues: CASTPTLNEQYF. DNA of the CDR3: TGTGCCAGCACCCCCACCCTCAACGAGCAGTACTTC.